This T cell receptor (beta chain) was recovered during a study of blood T cell repertoires in COVID-19 (dated by TCRdb to about 2020). In the study overall: Samples covering the acute and convalescent phases of COVID-19 were provided by collaborators in the United States, Italy and Spain. The material from the prospective study consisted of cDNA or gDNA derived from T cells, B-cell-depleted T cells, or PBMCs. Deeply sampled blood TCRbeta repertoires from subjects exposed to, actively infected with, or recovered from COVID-19 were included in the dataset. The repertoires were released in a freely available public database meant as a resource for research on the immune response to SARS-CoV-2. Samples came from the ongoing ImmuneRACE study (first 160 participants) plus 1,254 subjects from 6 global collaborators. Sample metadata almost always included a de-identified subject ID, COVID-19 status, age in years and sex. Where available, HLA class I and class II types were taken from metadata supplied by the sample provider and were not determined by assay-based typing. Results and caveats for the whole study, not just this receptor: The quantity of clinical and demographic metadata differed by source and by participant and was supplied without curation.

In Seattle, one collaborating source enrolled patients while the infection was active and tracked those patients longitudinally over the course of disease. Each collaborating institution followed its own protocols to collect whole blood in K2EDTA tubes. Collaborator samples were shipped for TCRbeta analysis as frozen whole blood, isolated PBMCs, or DNA extracted from either sample type. As to this clone: Its antigen is still unknown. The record has no base qualities; no much larger clone is one base away.

From the cysteine through the phenylalanine, the CDR3 covers 16 amino acids. Left in the record is the CDR3 DNA by itself, 48 bases read in frame from the first base. CDR1 SGDLS and CDR2 YYNGEE were looked up in the germline V gene. Trimming removed 1 base from V and 5 bases from J, leaving 16 bases between the germline ends. TCRbeta CDR3 regions were amplified from genomic DNA using the immunoSEQ Assay, a bias-controlled multiplex PCR. The published analysis was carried out like this. The number of nucleated cells in each sample was estimated by amplification of reference gene primers within the assay. Sequence reads were collapsed and filtered to measure the absolute abundance of every unique TCRbeta CDR3 rearrangement. For each sample, productive Simpson clonality was calculated as the square root of Simpson's diversity index over productive rearrangements. TCRdb took over this immuneACCESS table, retaining in-frame rearrangements with V and J assigned. Such tables are incomplete; in checked studies, under half of the missing clones stem from an unresolved V gene, and the remainder is unexplained. V and J calls and clone size come straight from that table; D and trimming were deduced from the DNA. This sample has 400,000 or so clones in its table, and roughly 90% of those were observed once. The ten top clones hold 0.75% to 0.85% of the sample.

Sequencing was done on a sample of peripheral blood. The chain is encoded by TRBV9 joined to TRBJ1-3; the D gene is possibly TRBD1, with 5 bases matching. This receptor was taken from a young man with COVID-19, enrolled during active disease. The encoded CDR3 is CASSVSVGTFRNTIYF. The nucleotides read TGTGCCAGCAGCGTATCGGTCGGGACTTTTCGAAACACCATATATTTT.